The 24 T cell receptor beta chains below come from one sample, sequenced in a study of Japanese encephalitis immunity and Zika vaccine responses. For less than seven days, PBMCs labeled with CFSE were cultured with peptide pools at approximately 1 ug/mL each. Unfixed live CD56-CD19-CD16-CD3+CD4+ CFSE-low cells were sorted as proliferating CD4 T cells. A single record per CDR3 protein comes from TCRdb applying MiXCR to the 5' RACE reads. The data show about 140 distinct CDR3 sequences, with 30% to 35% seen just once and roughly 85% held by the top ten. Sequences were derived from antigen-activated CD4+ T cells from blood, cultured, sampled during a Zika inactivated vaccine study. The source of these receptors is an adult woman who received an inactivated Zika virus vaccine.

The chain uses TRBV5-1 and TRBJ1-4; TRBD1 matches 12 bases. J was trimmed by 6 bases and V by 4 bases; bases with no gene match: 10. In germline, CDR1 is SGHRS, CDR2 YFSETQ. This CDR3 region has 17 residues. The CDR3 protein is CASSPGTGGAIYEKLFF. CDR3 coding DNA: TGCGCCAGCAGCCCGGGGACAGGGGGCGCAATTTATGAAAAACTGTTTTTT.

This clonotype is labeled as large (0.1 to 1%). In DNA, the CDR3 is TGTGCCAGCAGTGACAGGGTTGGACCAGATACGCAGTATTTT. Translation gives CASSDRVGPDTQYF. The chain is built from TRBV2 and TRBJ2-3; maybe TRBD1 (5 bases). The V end was cut by 3 bases, the J end by 4 bases, with 11 bases between. This CDR3 is built from 14 residues. Germline assignment: CDR1 SNHLY and CDR2 FYNNEI. Supplemented by reference TRBV2 and TRBJ2-3, the full variable domain reads EPEVTQTPSHQVTQMGQEVILRCVPISNHLYFYWYRQILGQKVEFLVSFYNNEISEKSEIFDDQFSVERPDGSNFTLKIRSTKLEDSAMYFCASSDRVGPDTQYFGPGTRLTVL.

By its share, this clonotype is large. The DNA of the CDR3 is TGTGCCAGCAGTGCCCCAGGGAGGTCAGATACGCAGTATTTT. Protein sequence: CASSAPGRSDTQYF. The rearrangement joins TRBV28 to TRBJ2-3; possible D gene TRBD2, 6 bases. The CDR3 sequence is 14 residues long. V was shortened by 5 bases and J by 4 bases, with 13 bases between the two germline ends. Germline CDR1 is MDHEN and CDR2 is SYDVKM.

This clonotype is hyperexpanded (1% or more). This chain uses TRBV7-2 with TRBJ1-6; no reliable D call. There are 15 residues in the CDR3. V lost 1 base and J 5 bases, leaving 9 bases between the germline ends. Germline loops: CDR1 SGHTA, CDR2 FQGNSA. CDR3 bases: TGTGCCAGCAGCTTAGGTCCCGGGCATAATTCACCCCTCCACTTT. This translates into CASSLGPGHNSPLHF.

In this sample, this clonotype is large. This rearrangement joins TRBV5-1 to TRBJ1-5; D gene uncertain. The CDR3 sequence is 14 residues long. Per the germline V gene, CDR1 is SGHRS and CDR2 is YFSETQ. V was shortened by 5 bases and J by 0 bases, with 9 bases between the two germline ends. The CDR3 here is CASREGFSNQPQHF. The CDR3 DNA reads TGCGCCAGCAGGGAGGGTTTTAGCAATCAGCCCCAGCATTTT.

By share of the sample, this clonotype is hyperexpanded. The chain recombines TRBV2 with TRBJ2-3; a possible D gene is TRBD1 (6 bases). The germline V and J ends were trimmed by 4 bases and 2 bases, with 10 bases remaining between them. The CDR3 length is 14 residues. Germline V gene lookup returns CDR1 SNHLY and CDR2 FYNNEI. The CDR3 loop is CASSGRDTTDTQYF. DNA of the CDR3: TGTGCCAGCAGTGGCCGGGACACCACAGATACGCAGTATTTT.

This clonotype is large (0.1 to 1%). This chain links TRBV7-2 with TRBJ2-2, with 7 bases aligning to TRBD2. In germline, CDR1 is SGHTA, CDR2 FQGNSA. With V trimmed by 2 bases and J by 8 bases, 14 bases remained unmatched. CDR3 size: 17 residues. CDR3: CASSLYPSVTGGGELFF. CDR3 DNA sequence: TGTGCCAGCAGCTTATATCCCTCCGTGACGGGGGGAGGGGAGCTGTTTTTT.

In its sample, this clonotype ranks as large (0.1 to 1%). The chain links TRBV7-2 to TRBJ1-2; D might be TRBD1 (5 bases). The CDR3 contains 13 residues. V was clipped by 5 bases and J by 2 bases, with 9 bases between them. Germline V gives CDR1 SGHTA, CDR2 FQGNSA. CDR3: CASSVDRNYGYTF. The CDR3 DNA sequence: TGTGCCAGCAGCGTTGACAGAAACTATGGCTACACCTTC.

In DNA form, the CDR3 reads TGTGCCAGCAGCTTACACCCAGATAGCAATCAGCCCCAGCATTTT. Its protein is CASSLHPDSNQPQHF. The J gene is TRBJ1-5, the V gene TRBV11-2; D is uncertain. Germline assignment: CDR1 SGHAT and CDR2 FQNNGV. V was clipped by 2 bases and J by 0 bases, with 8 bases between them. CDR3 length: 15 residues.

As regards this clonotype: A much larger clone lies one base from this, so it may be a read error. The chain recombines TRBV6-6 with TRBJ1-1; possible D gene TRBD1, 6 bases. The germline gives CDR1 MNHNY, CDR2 SVGAGI (reference sequence). V lost 5 bases to trimming and J lost 4 bases, with 14 bases between them. The CDR3 has 14 residues. CDR3 sequence reads: CASSTGRDTTEAFF. The CDR3 region has the DNA TGTGCCAGCAGTACGGGACGGGACACCACTGAAGCTTTCTTT.

This clonotype was seen a few times. The chain has TRBV15 and TRBJ2-3, with TRBD1 matching over 8 bases. Germline CDR1 and CDR2: LNHNV and YYDKDF (reference sequence). The CDR3 is 15 amino acids. The junction had 7 bases not matched to a gene; V was cut back by 1 base and J by 7 bases. As DNA, the CDR3 is TGTGCCACCAGCAGAGGACAGGGGATGAGGAATACGCAGTATTTT. Translating gives CATSRGQGMRNTQYF.

The chain combines TRBV30 with TRBJ2-7; tentatively, D is TRBD1 (6 bases). Germline CDR1 and CDR2: GTSNPN and SVGIG (reference sequence). Trimming stripped 3 bases from V and 3 bases from J, with 12 bases between. This CDR3 has 13 residues. The CDR3 region is CAWRMTGGYEQYF. Here the CDR3 DNA reads TGTGCCTGGAGAATGACAGGAGGCTACGAGCAGTACTTC. Using reference TRBV30 and TRBJ2-7 for the parts outside the CDR3, the full variable domain is SQTIHQWPATLVQPVGSPLSLECTVEGTSNPNLYWYRQAAGRGLQLLFYSVGIGQISSEVPQNLSASRPQDRQFILSSKKLLLSDSGFYLCAWRMTGGYEQYFGPGTRLTVT.

In its sample, this clonotype ranks as large (0.1 to 1%). The J gene is TRBJ2-5, the V gene TRBV6-2 or TRBV6-3, with D perhaps TRBD2 (6 bases). Germline V lookup: CDR1 MNHEY, CDR2 SVGEGT. The CDR3 length is 15 residues. V was clipped by 8 bases and J by 2 bases, with 18 bases between them. CDR3 amino acids: CASVYGLGGQETQYF. The CDR3, as DNA: TGTGCCAGCGTCTATGGATTGGGAGGTCAAGAGACCCAGTACTTC.

This chain joins TRBV7-3 and TRBJ2-5; D gene unclear. The germline CDR1 and CDR2 sequences are SGHTA and FQGTGA. There are 16 residues in the CDR3. V was clipped by 0 bases and J by 2 bases, with 13 bases between them. CDR3 sequence reads: CASSLTPQGGQETQYF. The DNA for the CDR3 is TGTGCCAGCAGCTTAACCCCACAAGGCGGACAAGAGACCCAGTACTTC. The variable domain in full, with the rest retrieved from reference TRBV7-3 and TRBJ2-5, is GAGVSQTPSNKVTEKGKYVELRCDPISGHTALYWYRQSLGQGPEFLIYFQGTGAADDSGLPNDRFFAVRPEGSVSTLKIQRTERGDSAVYLCASSLTPQGGQETQYFGPGTRLLVL.

The gene calls are TRBV10-1 and TRBJ2-7, with 9 bases aligning to TRBD1. In germline, CDR1 is WNHNN, CDR2 SYGVQD (reference sequence). This CDR3 contains 16 residues. Trimming removed 0 bases from V and 4 bases from J; junction bases left unmatched: 7. The CDR3 protein is CASSESTTGGWYEQYF. CDR3 nucleotide sequence: TGCGCCAGCAGTGAGTCGACTACAGGGGGCTGGTACGAGCAGTACTTC.

CDR3 sequence: CASSLTDRENEKLFF. The CDR3 bases are TGTGCCAGCAGTCTAACCGACAGGGAGAATGAAAAACTGTTTTTT. The genes are TRBV7-9 and TRBJ1-4; 7 bases fit TRBD1. Germline CDR1 is SEHNR and CDR2 is FQNEAQ (reference sequence). CDR3 length equals 15 residues. V shed 6 bases and J 5 bases; nucleotides not matched to a gene: 9.

The V gene is TRBV28, the J gene TRBJ1-6; D perhaps matches TRBD1 (6 bases). Trimming removed 5 bases at V and 10 bases at J, with 21 bases between. In germline, CDR1 is MDHEN, CDR2 SYDVKM. The CDR3 covers 16 residues. CDR3 sequence: CASSARQAVVNSPLHF. The CDR3 DNA is TGTGCCAGCAGTGCTCGACAGGCTGTGGTGAACTCACCCCTCCACTTT. Supplemented by reference TRBV28 and TRBJ1-6, the full variable domain reads DVKVTQSSRYLVKRTGEKVFLECVQDMDHENMFWYRQDPGLGLRLIYFSYDVKMKEKGDIPEGYSVSREKKERFSLILESASTNQTSMYLCASSARQAVVNSPLHFGNGTRLTVT.

The chain is built from TRBV2 and TRBJ2-7; no firm D call. There are 14 residues in the CDR3. Germline-derived CDR1 and CDR2 are SNHLY and FYNNEI. The germline V and J ends were trimmed by 3 bases and 4 bases, with 13 bases remaining between them. This CDR3 reads CASSDPPGVYEQYF. CDR3 nucleotides: TGTGCCAGCAGTGATCCCCCTGGGGTTTACGAGCAGTACTTC.

The CDR3 loop reads CATRTGDSSGNTIYF. The CDR3, as DNA: TGTGCTACACGGACAGGGGATAGTAGCGGAAACACCATATATTTT. The rearrangement uses TRBV7-2 and TRBJ1-3; 9 nucleotides agree with TRBD1. Germline V CDR1 and CDR2: SGHTA, FQGNSA. The CDR3 loop spans 15 amino acids. Based on the CDR3 plus reference TRBV7-2 and TRBJ1-3, the full variable domain is GAGVSQSPSNKVTEKGKDVELRCDPISGHTALYWYRQSLGQGLEFLIYFQGNSAPDKSGLPSDRFSAERTGGSVSTLTIQRTQQEDSAVYLCATRTGDSSGNTIYFGEGSWLTVV.

This clonotype is large. The chain recombines TRBV7-9 with TRBJ2-4, with 14 bases lining up with TRBD2. This CDR3 has 19 amino acids. The ends lost 5 bases at V and 1 base at J; junction bases unmatched: 10. CDR1 and CDR2 (germline): SEHNR, FQNEAQ (reference sequence). The CDR3 spells CASSAWTSGGPRAKNIQYF. The DNA for the CDR3 is TGTGCCAGCAGCGCATGGACTAGCGGGGGGCCACGGGCCAAAAACATTCAGTACTTC.

The gene calls are TRBV7-9 and TRBJ2-3, with D maybe TRBD1 (5 bases). The CDR3 is 16 amino acids. CDR1 is SEHNR, CDR2 FQNEAQ, per germline (reference sequence). Between the trimmed V and J ends, which lost 0 bases and 0 bases, there was a span of 10 bases. Here the CDR3 reads CASSLAVGASTDTQYF. The CDR3 DNA reads as TGTGCCAGCAGCTTAGCGGTTGGGGCTAGCACAGATACGCAGTATTTT.

This clonotype appeared once. V and J are TRBV5-1 and TRBJ1-5, with D possibly matching TRBD1 (5 bases). The CDR3 covers 14 residues. The V gene's germline CDR1 is SGHRS and CDR2 YFSETQ. The V gene lost 4 bases and the J gene lost 7 bases, with 15 bases spanning the gap. The CDR3 bases are TGCGCCAGCAGCAGTAGTTTCGGGGCCCAGCCCCAGCATTTT. It translates to CASSSSFGAQPQHF.

The chain joins TRBV2 to TRBJ1-1; D is perhaps TRBD1 (6 bases). From germline, CDR1 is SNHLY and CDR2 FYNNEI. Trimming cost V 5 bases and J 4 bases, with 11 bases left between them. CDR3 size: 13 residues. CDR3 sequence (DNA): TGTGCCAGCAGTCGACAGGAGGTCACTGAAGCTTTCTTT. It yields the protein CASSRQEVTEAFF. Full variable domain (missing parts from reference TRBV2 and TRBJ1-1): EPEVTQTPSHQVTQMGQEVILRCVPISNHLYFYWYRQILGQKVEFLVSFYNNEISEKSEIFDDQFSVERPDGSNFTLKIRSTKLEDSAMYFCASSRQEVTEAFFGQGTRLTVV.

This sequence joins TRBV24-1 and TRBJ2-7; a weak D match, TRBD2 (6 bases). The germline gives CDR1 KGHDR, CDR2 SFDVKD. CDR3 length equals 11 residues. V was trimmed by 4 bases and J by 12 bases, leaving 12 bases between them. As DNA, the CDR3 is TGTGCCACCAGTGACCTCGGGACTCTGTACTTC. Protein sequence: CATSDLGTLYF.